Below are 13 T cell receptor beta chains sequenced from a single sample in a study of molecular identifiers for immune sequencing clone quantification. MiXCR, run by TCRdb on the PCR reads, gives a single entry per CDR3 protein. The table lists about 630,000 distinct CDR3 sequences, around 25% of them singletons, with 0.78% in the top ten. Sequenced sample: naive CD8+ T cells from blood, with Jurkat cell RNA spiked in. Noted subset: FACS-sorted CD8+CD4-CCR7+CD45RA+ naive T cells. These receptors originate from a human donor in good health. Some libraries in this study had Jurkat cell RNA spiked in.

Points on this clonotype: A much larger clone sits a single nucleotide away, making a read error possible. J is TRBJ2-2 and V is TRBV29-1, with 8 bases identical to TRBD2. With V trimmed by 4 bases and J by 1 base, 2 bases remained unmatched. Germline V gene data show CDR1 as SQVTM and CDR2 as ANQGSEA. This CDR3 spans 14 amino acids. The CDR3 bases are TGCAGCGTTGCCGGGGGGGTGAACACCGGGGAGCTGTTTTTT. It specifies CSVAGGVNTGELFF.

CDR3 residues: CASSESPGQETQYF. The CDR3 DNA reads TGTGCCAGCAGTGAAAGTCCGGGGCAAGAGACCCAGTACTTC. The V and J genes are TRBV2 and TRBJ2-5, with a weak D call TRBD2 (5 bases). The germline CDR1 and CDR2 sequences are SNHLY and FYNNEI. This CDR3 is 14 amino acids long. V lost 2 bases and J 2 bases, leaving 9 bases between the germline ends.

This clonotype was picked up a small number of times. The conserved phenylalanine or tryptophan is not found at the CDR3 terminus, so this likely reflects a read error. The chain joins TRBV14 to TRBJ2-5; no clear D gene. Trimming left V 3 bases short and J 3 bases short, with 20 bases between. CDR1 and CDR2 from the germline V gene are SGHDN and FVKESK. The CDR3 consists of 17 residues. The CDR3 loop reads CASSHGFHSVRKETQYL. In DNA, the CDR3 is TGTGCCAGCAGCCACGGGTTCCACAGCGTGCGGAAAGAGACCCAGTACCTC.

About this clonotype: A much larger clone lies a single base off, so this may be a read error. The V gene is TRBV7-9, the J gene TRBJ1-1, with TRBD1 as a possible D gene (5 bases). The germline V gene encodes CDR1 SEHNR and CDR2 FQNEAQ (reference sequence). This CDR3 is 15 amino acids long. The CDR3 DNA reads TGTGCCAGCAGCCCGTTGGGGGGGTCGGACACTGAAGCTTCCTTT. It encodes CASSPLGGSDTEASF.

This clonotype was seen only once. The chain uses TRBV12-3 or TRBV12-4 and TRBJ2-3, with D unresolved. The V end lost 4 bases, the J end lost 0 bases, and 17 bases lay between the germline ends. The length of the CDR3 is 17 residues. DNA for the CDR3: TGTGCCAGCAGTTCGGAACAACTTGTCACTAGCACAGATACGCAGTATTTT. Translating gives CASSSEQLVTSTDTQYF.

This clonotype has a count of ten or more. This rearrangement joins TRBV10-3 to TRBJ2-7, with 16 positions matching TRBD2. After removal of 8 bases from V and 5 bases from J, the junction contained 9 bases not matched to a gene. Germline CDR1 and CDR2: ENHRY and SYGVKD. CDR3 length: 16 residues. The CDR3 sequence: CAIGGTSGRAVNEQYF. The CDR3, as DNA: TGTGCCATCGGAGGGACTAGCGGGAGGGCAGTGAACGAGCAGTACTTC.

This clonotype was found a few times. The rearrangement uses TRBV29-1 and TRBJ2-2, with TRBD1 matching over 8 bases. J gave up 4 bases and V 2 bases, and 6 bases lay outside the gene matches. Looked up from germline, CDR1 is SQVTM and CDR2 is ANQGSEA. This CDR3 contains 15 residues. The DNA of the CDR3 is TGCAGCGTTGAATTGATGACAGGGGTCACCGGGGAGCTGTTTTTT. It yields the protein CSVELMTGVTGELFF.

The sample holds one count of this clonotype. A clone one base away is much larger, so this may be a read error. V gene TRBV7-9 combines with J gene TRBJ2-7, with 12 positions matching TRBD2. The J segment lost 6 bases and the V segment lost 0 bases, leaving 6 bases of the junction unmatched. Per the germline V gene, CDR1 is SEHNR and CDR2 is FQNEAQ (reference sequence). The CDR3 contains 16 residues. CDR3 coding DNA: TGTGCCAGCAGCTTAGCTTTTGGACTAGCGGGGAGCGAGCAGTACTTC. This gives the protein CASSLAFGLAGSEQYF.

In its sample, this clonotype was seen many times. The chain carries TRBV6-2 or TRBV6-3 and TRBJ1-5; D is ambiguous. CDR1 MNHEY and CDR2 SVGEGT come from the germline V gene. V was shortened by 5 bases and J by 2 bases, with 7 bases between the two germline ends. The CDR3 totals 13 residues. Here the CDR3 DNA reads TGTGCCAGCAGTCAATGGGGCAATCAGCCCCAGCATTTT. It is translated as CASSQWGNQPQHF.

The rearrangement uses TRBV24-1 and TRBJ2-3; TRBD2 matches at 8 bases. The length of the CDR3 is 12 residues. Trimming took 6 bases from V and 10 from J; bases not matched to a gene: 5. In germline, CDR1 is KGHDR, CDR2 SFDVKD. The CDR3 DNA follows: TGTGCCACCAGTTCGGGGGGGAGTTCGCAGTATTTT. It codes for CATSSGGSSQYF.

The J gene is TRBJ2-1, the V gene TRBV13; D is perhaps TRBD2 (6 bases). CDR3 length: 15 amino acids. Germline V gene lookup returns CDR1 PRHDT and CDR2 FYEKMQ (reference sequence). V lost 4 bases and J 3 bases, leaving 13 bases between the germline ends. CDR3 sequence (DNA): TGTGCCAGCAGCTCGGAGGGGCGGGACTACAATGAGCAGTTCTTC. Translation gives CASSSEGRDYNEQFF. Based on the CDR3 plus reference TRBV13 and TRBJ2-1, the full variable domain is AAGVIQSPRHLIKEKRETATLKCYPIPRHDTVYWYQQGPGQDPQFLISFYEKMQSDKGSIPDRFSAQQFSDYHSELNMSSLELGDSALYFCASSSEGRDYNEQFFGPGTRLTVL.

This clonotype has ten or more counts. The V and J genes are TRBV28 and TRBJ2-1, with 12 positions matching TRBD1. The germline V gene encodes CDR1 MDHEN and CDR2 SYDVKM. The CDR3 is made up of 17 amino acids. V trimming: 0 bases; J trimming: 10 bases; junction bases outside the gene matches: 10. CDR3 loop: CASSLWPGDRGQGEQFF. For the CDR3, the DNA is TGTGCCAGCAGTTTATGGCCCGGGGACAGGGGGCAAGGGGAGCAGTTCTTC.

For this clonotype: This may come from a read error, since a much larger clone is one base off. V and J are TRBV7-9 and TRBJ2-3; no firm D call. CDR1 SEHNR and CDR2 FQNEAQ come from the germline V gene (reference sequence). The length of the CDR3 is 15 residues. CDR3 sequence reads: CASSPIGAHTDAQYF. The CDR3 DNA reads TGTGCCAGCAGCCCCATTGGTGCTCACACAGATGCGCAGTATTTT.